This TCR beta chain was recorded in a study of cytomegalovirus exposure and HLA in healthy donors. Study-level results: A likely sequencing artifact accounted for one observed cluster of highly shared sequence variants. Most TCR sequences proved rare, with some public TCRs found in many donors. In a later analysis, specific HLA alleles were associated with 16,000 or so TCR beta sequences at a 0.05 false discovery rate. The classifier reportedly diagnosed cytomegalovirus status with high specificity and sensitivity.

Concerning this clone itself: Its antigen remains unidentified.

The length of the CDR3 is 13 residues. Germline CDR1 reads LNHDA; CDR2 reads SQIVND (reference sequence). V was clipped by 3 bases and J by 2 bases, with 7 bases between them. The PCR ran on 60 Vbeta and 13 Jbeta primers. Only in-frame clones appear in the TCRdb table, and some are missing; sequencing was by immunoSEQ multiplex PCR. The sample has around 80,000 clones, roughly 79% seen once; the top ten hold 5.5% to 7.5%. The chain combines TRBV19 with TRBJ2-5; a weak D match, TRBD1 (5 bases). Sequenced sample: PBMCs. The receptor was derived from a female donor in good health and CMV-seronegative. CDR3 nucleotide sequence: TGTGCCAGTAGTATGACAGAGCAAGAGACCCAGTACTTC. It is translated as CASSMTEQETQYF.